Each of the 18 T cell receptor beta chains below was sequenced from the same sample in a study of blood T cell repertoires in COVID-19. Data came from immunoSEQ multiplex PCR; TCRdb stores just in-frame clones and leaves some out. The sample has about 400,000 clones, nearly 90% seen once; the top ten hold approximately 2%. The sample comprised PBMCs or T cells enriched from blood (not recorded which). These receptor sequences come from a woman under 30 with acute COVID-19.

The chain couples TRBV6-5 to TRBJ2-7; TRBD1 agrees at 9 bases. Germline trimming cut 0 bases from V and 5 bases from J; bases unmatched to any gene: 5. Germline CDR1 is MNHEY and CDR2 is SVGAGI. The CDR3 sequence is 15 residues long. CDR3: CASSYSKTGGNEQYF. The DNA of the CDR3 is TGTGCCAGCAGTTACTCGAAGACAGGGGGTAACGAGCAGTACTTC.

The gene calls are TRBV7-2 and TRBJ2-1, with D possibly matching TRBD1 (6 bases). V was pared by 5 bases and J by 4 bases, with 15 bases between. The CDR3 sequence is 15 residues long. Germline loops: CDR1 SGHTA, CDR2 FQGNSA. The CDR3 is CASSVARDKYNEQFF. CDR3 in DNA: TGTGCCAGCAGCGTTGCCCGGGACAAATACAATGAGCAGTTCTTC.

This clone came up a few times. V usage is TRBV18 and J usage is TRBJ2-3, with 11 bases lining up with TRBD2. Germline loops: CDR1 KGHSH, CDR2 LQKENI. J gave up 0 bases and V 7 bases, and 6 bases lay outside the gene matches. This CDR3 has 16 amino acids. CDR3 region: CASFTGTSGSTDTQYF. The DNA for the CDR3 is TGTGCCAGCTTTACCGGGACTAGCGGAAGCACAGATACGCAGTATTTT.

The gene calls are TRBV7-2 and TRBJ1-2; possibly TRBD1 for D (5 bases). V gave up 5 bases and J gave up 1 base, with 20 bases separating them. CDR1 and CDR2 from the germline V gene are SGHTA and FQGNSA. There are 17 residues in the CDR3. This CDR3 reads CASSAYSLGHDNYGYTF. Here the CDR3 DNA reads TGTGCCAGCAGCGCATATTCTCTCGGACACGATAACTATGGCTACACCTTC. Full variable domain (missing parts from reference TRBV7-2 and TRBJ1-2): GAGVSQSPSNKVTEKGKDVELRCDPISGHTALYWYRQSLGQGLEFLIYFQGNSAPDKSGLPSDRFSAERTGGSVSTLTIQRTQQEDSAVYLCASSAYSLGHDNYGYTFGSGTRLTVV.

The gene calls are TRBV6-2 or TRBV6-3 and TRBJ2-7, with D possibly being TRBD1 (6 bases). The germline V and J ends were trimmed by 5 bases and 4 bases, with 6 bases remaining between them. Germline V gene data show CDR1 as MNHEY and CDR2 as SVGEGT. CDR3 length: 11 residues. CDR3 protein: CASSDRYEQYF. The DNA of the CDR3 is TGTGCCAGCAGTGACAGGTACGAGCAGTACTTC.

This clone has only a few counts. The chain links TRBV5-1 to TRBJ2-7; 8 nucleotides line up with TRBD1. The CDR3 length is 15 residues. The germline V gene has CDR1 SGHRS and CDR2 YFSETQ. Losses at the gene ends were 4 bases for V and 4 bases for J; bases not matched to a gene: 10. The DNA of the CDR3 is TGCGCCAGCAGCGGCACCGACAGGGGCACATACGAGCAGTACTTC. This translates into CASSGTDRGTYEQYF.

The chain links TRBV30 to TRBJ2-7; 12 bases map to TRBD1. The CDR3 consists of 14 residues. Losses at the gene ends were 1 base for V and 5 bases for J; bases not matched to a gene: 3. Germline CDR1 GTSNPN, CDR2 SVGIG (reference sequence). The CDR3 coding sequence is TGTGCCTGGAGTGAGGGGACAGGGGGCCACGAGCAGTACTTC. Translation gives CAWSEGTGGHEQYF. Based on the CDR3 plus reference TRBV30 and TRBJ2-7, the full variable domain is SQTIHQWPATLVQPVGSPLSLECTVEGTSNPNLYWYRQAAGRGLQLLFYSVGIGQISSEVPQNLSASRPQDRQFILSSKKLLLSDSGFYLCAWSEGTGGHEQYFGPGTRLTVT.

The V call is TRBV4-3, the J call TRBJ1-4; 11 bases map to TRBD1. This CDR3 spans 15 amino acids. Germline assignment: CDR1 LGHNA and CDR2 YSLEER. V shed 1 base, J shed 8 bases, and the junction held 3 bases outside the gene matches. In nucleotides, the CDR3 is TGCGCCAGCAGCCAAGGAAGGACAGGGGGCGAAAAACTGTTTTTT. It codes for CASSQGRTGGEKLFF.

The chain uses TRBV27 and TRBJ2-5, with 9 bases that match TRBD2. The germline CDR1 and CDR2 sequences are MNHEY and SMNVEV (reference sequence). CDR3 length: 14 amino acids. The J segment lost 2 bases and the V segment lost 5 bases, leaving 3 bases of the junction unmatched. The CDR3 coding sequence is TGTGCCAGCAGTGGCGGGAGGGGGCAAGAGACCCAGTACTTC. It encodes CASSGGRGQETQYF.

The gene calls are TRBV4-1 and TRBJ1-1; 8 bases line up with TRBD1. J gave up 1 base and V 0 bases, and 13 bases lay outside the gene matches. There are 19 residues in the CDR3. Germline V CDR1 and CDR2: MGHRA, YSYEKL. CDR3 protein: CASSQDYRYGGQGNTEAFF. The CDR3 DNA is TGCGCCAGCAGCCAAGATTATCGATACGGAGGACAGGGGAACACTGAAGCTTTCTTT.

The chain links TRBV3-1 (or the pseudogene TRBV3-2) to TRBJ1-2, with 7 bases that match TRBD1. Germline CDR1 is LGHDT and CDR2 is YNNKEL (reference sequence). The CDR3 sequence is 13 residues long. Trimming at V came to 4 bases and at J to 6 bases, leaving 5 bases not matched to a gene. CDR3 bases: TGTGCCAGCAGCCGAGCACAGGGGAATGGCTACACCTTC. Amino acids: CASSRAQGNGYTF.

The J gene is TRBJ1-6, the V gene TRBV10-1; tentative D call: TRBD1 (5 bases). Deletions cut 3 bases from V and 8 bases from J, with 14 bases between. The CDR3 contains 15 residues. Germline CDR1 reads WNHNN; CDR2 reads SYGVQD (reference sequence). The chain's CDR3 is CASSEFQGPDSPLHF. The CDR3 DNA reads TGCGCCAGCAGTGAATTTCAGGGCCCGGATTCACCCCTCCACTTT.

The genes are TRBV14 and TRBJ2-3; TRBD2 matches 10 bases. Trimming took 5 bases from V and 2 from J; bases not matched to a gene: 7. This CDR3 contains 16 residues. Germline V CDR1 and CDR2: SGHDN, FVKESK. As DNA, the CDR3 is TGTGCCAGCAGCAAAACTAGCGGGACGACCACAGATACGCAGTATTTT. It specifies CASSKTSGTTTDTQYF.

The genes are TRBV11-3 and TRBJ2-3; maybe TRBD2 (5 bases). Looked up from germline, CDR1 is SGHNT and CDR2 is YENEEA. CDR3 length: 17 residues. Trimming took 1 base from V and 0 from J, leaving 14 bases between them. The CDR3, as DNA: TGTGCCAGCAGCTTAGGGAGAGGACTTTCTAGCACAGATACGCAGTATTTT. Translation gives CASSLGRGLSSTDTQYF. Based on the CDR3 plus reference TRBV11-3 and TRBJ2-3, the full variable domain is EAGVVQSPRYKIIEKKQPVAFWCNPISGHNTLYWYLQNLGQGPELLIRYENEEAVDDSQLPKDRFSAERLKGVDSTLKIQPAELGDSAVYLCASSLGRGLSSTDTQYFGPGTRLTVL.

This chain links TRBV7-6 with TRBJ2-3; perhaps TRBD1 as D (5 bases). CDR3 length: 14 residues. Between the trimmed V and J ends, which lost 2 bases and 2 bases, there was a span of 8 bases. The V gene's germline CDR1 is SGHVS and CDR2 FNYEAQ. The CDR3 bases are TGTGCCAGCAGCTTATCAGGGTTCACAGATACGCAGTATTTT. It specifies CASSLSGFTDTQYF.

The chain links TRBV7-8 to TRBJ1-5; tentatively, D is TRBD1 (5 bases). The CDR3 extends over 17 amino acids. The V gene's germline CDR1 is SGHVS and CDR2 FQNEAQ. The V end lost 6 bases, the J end lost 0 bases, and 18 bases lay between the germline ends. CDR3 protein: CASSLIPTGYSNQPQHF. CDR3 DNA: TGTGCCAGCAGTCTTATTCCAACAGGTTATAGCAATCAGCCCCAGCATTTT.

The V and J genes are TRBV6-5 and TRBJ1-2; the D gene is possibly TRBD1 (5 bases). V shed 2 bases and J shed 4 bases, with 17 bases lying between them. This CDR3 contains 16 residues. Germline lookup yields CDR1 MNHEY and CDR2 SVGAGI. The CDR3 is CASSYNGRGRVYGYTF. In nucleotides, the CDR3 is TGTGCCAGCAGTTACAATGGGAGGGGTCGGGTCTATGGCTACACCTTC.

The V gene is TRBV4-3, the J gene TRBJ2-7, with 9 bases lining up with TRBD2. Looked up from germline, CDR1 is LGHNA and CDR2 is YSLEER. CDR3 size: 14 residues. After removal of 1 base from V and 2 bases from J, the junction contained 0 bases not matched to a gene. CDR3 sequence: CASSQVAGAYEQYF. Here the CDR3 DNA reads TGCGCCAGCAGCCAAGTAGCGGGAGCCTACGAGCAGTACTTC.